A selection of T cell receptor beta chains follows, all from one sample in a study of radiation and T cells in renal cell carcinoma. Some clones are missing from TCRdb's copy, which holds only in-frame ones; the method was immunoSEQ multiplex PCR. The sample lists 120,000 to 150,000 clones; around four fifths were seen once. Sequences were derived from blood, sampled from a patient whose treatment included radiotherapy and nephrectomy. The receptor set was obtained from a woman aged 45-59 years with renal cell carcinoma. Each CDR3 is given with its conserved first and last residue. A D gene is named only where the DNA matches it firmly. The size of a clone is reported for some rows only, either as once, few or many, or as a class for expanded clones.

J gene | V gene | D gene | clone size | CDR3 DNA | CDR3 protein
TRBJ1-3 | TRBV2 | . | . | TGTGCCAGCAGTGAATCAGGTCTCCACTCTGGAAACACCATATATTTT | CASSESGLHSGNTIYF
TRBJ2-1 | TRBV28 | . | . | TGTGCCAGCAGTTTATTTGGTGATGAGCAGTTCTTC | CASSLFGDEQFF
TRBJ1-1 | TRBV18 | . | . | TGTGCCAGCTCACCATCTCTGGGAAGATACACTGAAGCTTTCTTT | CASSPSLGRYTEAFF
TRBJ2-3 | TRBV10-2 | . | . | TGCGCCAGCAGTGAGAGGGGCTTTCGGACAGATACGCAGTATTTT | CASSERGFRTDTQYF
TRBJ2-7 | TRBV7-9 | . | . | TGTGCCAGCAGCTCTAGCCCCCGAGGTGACTCCTACGAGCAGTACTTC | CASSSSPRGDSYEQYF
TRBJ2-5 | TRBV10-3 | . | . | TGTGCCATCAGTTACACGACTGAAGAGACCCAGTACTTC | CAISYTTEETQYF
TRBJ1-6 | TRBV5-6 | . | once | TGTGCCAGCAGCCAAACTACAGGGTTTGGCAATTCACCCCTCCACTTT | CASSQTTGFGNSPLHF
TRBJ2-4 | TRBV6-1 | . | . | TGTGCCAGCAGATCTGGGTGGACCCAGAGTATTCAGTACTTC | CASRSGWTQSIQYF
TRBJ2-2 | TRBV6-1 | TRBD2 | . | TGTGCCAGCAGTGCTAGCGGGGGGGTGAACACCGGGGAGCTGTTTTTT | CASSASGGVNTGELFF
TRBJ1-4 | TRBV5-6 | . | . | TGTGCCAGCAGCCTGACAGCCTTGAAGTCTAATGAAAAACTGTTTTTT | CASSLTALKSNEKLFF
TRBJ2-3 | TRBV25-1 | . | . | TGTGCCAGCAGTGAGCGGGATACGCAGTATTTT | CASSERDTQYF